This T cell receptor beta chain was recorded in a study of Ad26.COV2.S vaccination and SARS-CoV-2 variants (dated by TCRdb to the early 2020s). Regarding the study in general: Donors in the vaccine arm were drawn from COV1001, a phase I-IIa trial of Ad26.COV2.S in healthy adults that was multicentre, randomized, double-blind and placebo-controlled. A total of 32 samples were included in the TCR-sequenced set, comprising around 20 Ad26.COV2.S vaccine recipients, 5 placebo recipients and 8 SARS-CoV-2 convalescent individuals. TCRbeta repertoire sequencing was used to assess the specificity and breadth of SARS-CoV-2-reactive T cell receptors after Ad26.COV2.S vaccination. Investigators remained blinded to trial group allocation during experiments and outcome assessment. Ad26.COV2.S was administered intramuscularly at 5 x 10^10 or 1 x 10^11 viral particles, either as a single shot or as two shots given 56 days apart. Participants in the trial were split at random into five groups of five each, receiving low-dose or high-dose Ad26.COV2.S once or twice, or else placebo on both occasions. Summary of the overall study and its limitations: Substantial breadth of spike-specific CD8+ and CD4+ T cell responses was reported after vaccination. Vaccine and placebo recipients had similar non-spike TCR breadth, a finding consistent with the vaccine containing only spike. The study was not powered for comparison of responses between vaccine doses or regimens. Spike-specific TCR breadth was higher in Ad26.COV2.S recipients than in placebo recipients (P = 0.0014). The authors noted that the TCR breadth and depth analyses may have underestimated total T cell responses.

On this clone: Its cognate antigen has yet to be identified. No base quality values were provided; no much bigger clone lies one nucleotide off.

TCRbeta CDR3 regions were sequenced with the immunoSEQ Assay. After extraction, genomic DNA underwent amplification by bias-controlled multiplex PCR, followed by high-throughput sequencing. In the paper's pipeline: Collapsing and filtering of sequences were performed to quantify the absolute abundance of each unique TCRbeta CDR3 region. T cell fraction was estimated by normalizing TCRbeta template counts to usable DNA, which was measured by amplifying reference genes present in all nucleated cells. Repertoire TCRs were annotated as SARS-CoV-2-specific when V gene, CDR3 amino acid sequence and J gene were exactly matched to a known reactive TCR set. The reference SARS-CoV-2 TCR set was obtained from MIRA and was filtered for enrichment in COVID-19-positive ImmuneCODE repertoires, whereby public or cross-reactive TCRs were removed. Based on the MIRA antigens, annotated TCRs were further analysed at the level of specific ORF or position within ORF. Breadth was defined as the number of annotated unique rearrangements divided by the total number of unique productive rearrangements, and depth was defined as the summed frequency of the annotated unique rearrangements. TCR breadth was compared between groups using two-sided Wilcoxon rank-sum tests. The immuneACCESS repertoire file appears here via TCRdb, limited to in-frame rearrangements. These files lack a portion of the clones; in checked studies, under half of the deficit traces to unresolved V genes, and the cause of the others is not known. V and J calls and clone size follow that table, whereas D and trimming were derived from the DNA. The sample contains about 500,000 clones, 80% to 90% of them found a single time. The leading ten clones occupy around 1.8% of the sample.

The CDR3, cysteine through phenylalanine, is 16 amino acids long. Only the CDR3 DNA is retained, 48 bases long and in frame from the first base. V is cut by 5 bases and J by 2 bases, and the space between the germline ends is 19 bases. The germline V gene provides CDR1 MDHEN and CDR2 SYDVKM. The label giving this sample's treatment or condition can be read as: around 19 received Ad26.COV2.S at low or high dose, single or two shots; about 5 received placebo; per-sample allocation not given. For vaccine and placebo recipients, the sequenced repertoires came from samples collected on day 63 after the first injection. In Cohort 1b, 20 to 25 adults aged 18-55 years were enrolled at a single site in Boston, USA, between 29 July and 7 August 2020. Ad26.COV2.S consisted of a replication-incompetent adenovirus type 26 vector by which a prefusion-stabilized SARS-CoV-2 spike protein from the original Wuhan strain was expressed.

The source of this sequence is a person aged 18-65 years who received the Ad26.COV2.S COVID-19 vaccine or a placebo. The receptor chain draws on TRBV28 and TRBJ2-7; a tentative D call is TRBD1 (5 bases match). The sample in question was peripheral blood, obtained in a trial of Ad26.COV2.S vaccine versus placebo. The CDR3 loop reads CASSTRTPTEPYEQYF. The base sequence is TGTGCCAGCAGTACACGGACACCGACCGAACCCTACGAGCAGTACTTC. Outside the CDR3, residues come from the reference TRBV28 and TRBJ2-7 proteins, so the full variable domain is: DVKVTQSSRYLVKRTGEKVFLECVQDMDHENMFWYRQDPGLGLRLIYFSYDVKMKEKGDIPEGYSVSREKKERFSLILESASTNQTSMYLCASSTRTPTEPYEQYFGPGTRLTVT.